Listed below are T cell receptor beta chains from one sample, sequenced in a study of neoadjuvant anti-PD-1 for oral cavity cancer. Profiling relied on immunoSEQ multiplex PCR, and the TCRdb table lists in-frame clones only, not all of them. Of about 14,000 clones in the sample, around 80% were seen once. The sequencing here drew on PBMCs, taken after nivolumab (anti-PD-1) treatment. Receptors originate from a person between 40 and 85 years old with oral cavity squamous cell carcinoma. Each CDR3 is given with its conserved first and last residue. The D gene is left open where the match is weak. Clone size is stated in some rows and not others, as once, few, many or a class when expanded.

clone_size: once
cdr3_length: 15
j_call: TRBJ2-7
d_call: TRBD2
v_call: TRBV6-1
cdr3_nt: TGTGCCAGCATCGTTGGACTAGCGGGAGTAGGCGAGCAGTACTTC
cdr3_aa: CASIVGLAGVGEQYF

clone_size: .
cdr3_length: 15
j_call: TRBJ1-4
d_call: TRBD1
v_call: TRBV27
cdr3_nt: TGTGCCACCGCCGGGACAGGGAATTTCGGTGAAAAACTGTTTTTT
cdr3_aa: CATAGTGNFGEKLFF

clone_size: .
cdr3_length: 17
j_call: TRBJ2-7
d_call: .
v_call: TRBV9
cdr3_nt: TGTGCCAGCAGCGTAGGAGGTTTGAGGGATAGCTCCTACGAGCAGTACTTC
cdr3_aa: CASSVGGLRDSSYEQYF

clone_size: few
cdr3_length: 16
j_call: TRBJ1-2
d_call: TRBD1
v_call: TRBV28
cdr3_nt: TGTGCCAGCAGTTCTATCGGACAGGGGCGAAACTATGGCTACACCTTC
cdr3_aa: CASSSIGQGRNYGYTF

clone_size: once
cdr3_length: 16
j_call: TRBJ2-3
d_call: TRBD1
v_call: TRBV5-1
cdr3_nt: TGCGCCAGCAGCCTAAACGACAGGGGGCGCGGAGATACGCAGTATTTT
cdr3_aa: CASSLNDRGRGDTQYF

clone_size: .
cdr3_length: 13
j_call: TRBJ2-7
d_call: TRBD1
v_call: TRBV5-1
cdr3_nt: TGCGCCAGCAGCCCGGGACAGAACTACGAGCAGTACTTC
cdr3_aa: CASSPGQNYEQYF

clone_size: few
cdr3_length: 16
j_call: TRBJ1-4
d_call: TRBD1
v_call: TRBV11-2
cdr3_nt: TGTGCCAGCAGCTCCATCAGGGGGCAAAGGGGCGAAAAACTGTTTTTT
cdr3_aa: CASSSIRGQRGEKLFF

clone_size: once
cdr3_length: 10
j_call: TRBJ2-6
d_call: .
v_call: TRBV9
cdr3_nt: TGTGCCAGCAGCGGGAACGTCCTGACTTTC
cdr3_aa: CASSGNVLTF

clone_size: once
cdr3_length: 16
j_call: TRBJ1-1
d_call: TRBD1
v_call: TRBV27
cdr3_nt: TGTGCCAGCAGTCCCGGACAGGGCCCGATGAACACTGAAGCTTTCTTT
cdr3_aa: CASSPGQGPMNTEAFF

clone_size: .
cdr3_length: 17
j_call: TRBJ2-1
d_call: .
v_call: TRBV13
cdr3_nt: TGTGCCAGCAGCGCGCTCAAACCGGGACTCGGACAGAATGAGCAGTTCTTC
cdr3_aa: CASSALKPGLGQNEQFF

clone_size: .
cdr3_length: 15
j_call: TRBJ2-2
d_call: .
v_call: TRBV6-5
cdr3_nt: TGTGCCAGCAGTTACTCGAGGGCGGACACCGGGGAGCTGTTTTTT
cdr3_aa: CASSYSRADTGELFF

clone_size: .
cdr3_length: 16
j_call: TRBJ2-6
d_call: .
v_call: TRBV4-2
cdr3_nt: TGTGCCAGCAGCCAAGAGGTGGCAGCTGGGGCCAACGTCCTGACTTTC
cdr3_aa: CASSQEVAAGANVLTF

clone_size: .
cdr3_length: 21
j_call: TRBJ1-2
d_call: TRBD1
v_call: TRBV28
cdr3_nt: TGTGCCAGCAGTTTATCCCGACTTCCAGGGGGGTCGGGGGGCCTTCGCTATGGCTACACCTTC
cdr3_aa: CASSLSRLPGGSGGLRYGYTF

clone_size: .
cdr3_length: 17
j_call: TRBJ2-2
d_call: .
v_call: TRBV27
cdr3_nt: TGTGCCAGCAGTTTAAGTTGGGGGAAGTTTGGCACCGGGGAGCTGTTTTTT
cdr3_aa: CASSLSWGKFGTGELFF

clone_size: .
cdr3_length: 15
j_call: TRBJ2-5
d_call: .
v_call: TRBV7-9
cdr3_nt: TGTGCCAGCAGCCCATGGTGGGGGGGGCGAGAGACCCAGTACTTC
cdr3_aa: CASSPWWGGRETQYF

clone_size: .
cdr3_length: 14
j_call: TRBJ1-1
d_call: .
v_call: TRBV7-3
cdr3_nt: TGTGCCAGCAGCCCACTGAGGCGGAACACTGAAGCTTTCTTT
cdr3_aa: CASSPLRRNTEAFF

clone_size: .
cdr3_length: 16
j_call: TRBJ1-1
d_call: .
v_call: TRBV4-1
cdr3_nt: TGCGCCAGCAGCAGTTATCGGCGACAGCAGAACACTGAAGCTTTCTTT
cdr3_aa: CASSSYRRQQNTEAFF

clone_size: once
cdr3_length: 15
j_call: TRBJ1-5
d_call: .
v_call: TRBV18
cdr3_nt: TGTGCCAGCTCTCCCGGGACCGCCAGTCGTCAGCCCCAGCATTTT
cdr3_aa: CASSPGTASRQPQHF

clone_size: .
cdr3_length: 14
j_call: TRBJ2-1
d_call: .
v_call: TRBV18
cdr3_nt: TGTGCCAGCTCACCCCAGGAGGGTAACAATGAGCAGTTCTTC
cdr3_aa: CASSPQEGNNEQFF

clone_size: .
cdr3_length: 12
j_call: TRBJ2-3
d_call: .
v_call: TRBV6-1
cdr3_nt: TGTGCCAGCGGCTTCCACTCGGATACGCAGTATTTT
cdr3_aa: CASGFHSDTQYF

clone_size: .
cdr3_length: 13
j_call: TRBJ2-3
d_call: .
v_call: TRBV2
cdr3_nt: TGTGCCAGCAGTGAACAGGGCACAGATACGCAGTATTTT
cdr3_aa: CASSEQGTDTQYF

clone_size: few
cdr3_length: 14
j_call: TRBJ1-2
d_call: .
v_call: TRBV9
cdr3_nt: TGTGCCAGCAGCGCTCCCGGGACAAGGGAGGGCTACACCTTC
cdr3_aa: CASSAPGTREGYTF

clone_size: .
cdr3_length: 16
j_call: TRBJ2-1
d_call: TRBD2
v_call: TRBV5-6
cdr3_nt: TGTGCCAGCAGCCGACCAACGGGACTAGCGACGAATGAGCAGTTCTTC
cdr3_aa: CASSRPTGLATNEQFF

clone_size: .
cdr3_length: 14
j_call: TRBJ1-4
d_call: .
v_call: TRBV28
cdr3_nt: TGTGCCAGCAGTGTCGGGGGGCGAAATGAAAAACTGTTTTTT
cdr3_aa: CASSVGGRNEKLFF

clone_size: .
cdr3_length: 14
j_call: TRBJ2-3
d_call: .
v_call: TRBV27
cdr3_nt: TGTGCCAGCAGTTTTAAGGCGGACAGTCAAGCGCAGTATTTT
cdr3_aa: CASSFKADSQAQYF

clone_size: .
cdr3_length: 16
j_call: TRBJ2-5
d_call: .
v_call: TRBV10-1
cdr3_nt: TGCGCCAGCAGTAGAGGTCAAGCAGGGGTCCAAGAGACCCAGTACTTC
cdr3_aa: CASSRGQAGVQETQYF

clone_size: few
cdr3_length: 16
j_call: TRBJ2-3
d_call: .
v_call: TRBV5-1
cdr3_nt: TGCGCCAGCAGCCCTGGGGTCCTAATCAGCACAGATACGCAGTATTTT
cdr3_aa: CASSPGVLISTDTQYF

clone_size: .
cdr3_length: 16
j_call: TRBJ2-3
d_call: .
v_call: TRBV7-8
cdr3_nt: TGTGCCAGCAGCTTGGATCCTAGGGGGGGCACAGATACGCAGTATTTT
cdr3_aa: CASSLDPRGGTDTQYF

clone_size: .
cdr3_length: 13
j_call: TRBJ2-7
d_call: .
v_call: TRBV2
cdr3_nt: TGTGCCAGCAGTGGGTCCAGGGGCTACGAGCAGTACTTC
cdr3_aa: CASSGSRGYEQYF

clone_size: .
cdr3_length: 15
j_call: TRBJ2-5
d_call: TRBD1
v_call: TRBV6-5
cdr3_nt: TGTGCCAGCAGTAGGGGACAGGGGCGGGGAGAGACCCAGTACTTC
cdr3_aa: CASSRGQGRGETQYF

clone_size: .
cdr3_length: 19
j_call: TRBJ1-6
d_call: TRBD1
v_call: TRBV11-2
cdr3_nt: TGTGCCAGCAGCTTAGGCGGGGACAGCATTAGCTCCTATAATTCACCCCTCCACTTT
cdr3_aa: CASSLGGDSISSYNSPLHF

clone_size: .
cdr3_length: 13
j_call: TRBJ1-5
d_call: .
v_call: TRBV7-9
cdr3_nt: TGTGCCAGCAGCGCACAGGGAGATCAGCCCCAGCATTTT
cdr3_aa: CASSAQGDQPQHF

clone_size: .
cdr3_length: 16
j_call: TRBJ2-1
d_call: .
v_call: TRBV15
cdr3_nt: TGTGCCACCAGCAGTAGGGGGAGGCCCCCCTACAATGAGCAGTTCTTC
cdr3_aa: CATSSRGRPPYNEQFF

clone_size: .
cdr3_length: 12
j_call: TRBJ1-4
d_call: .
v_call: TRBV27
cdr3_nt: TGTGCCAGCTCGGGATCCCCTCGGAAACTGTTTTTT
cdr3_aa: CASSGSPRKLFF

clone_size: .
cdr3_length: 18
j_call: TRBJ1-2
d_call: .
v_call: TRBV5-1
cdr3_nt: TGCGCCAGCACCCCCAGGGCAGGGGCTCTTACCTACAACTATGGCTACACCTTC
cdr3_aa: CASTPRAGALTYNYGYTF

clone_size: .
cdr3_length: 16
j_call: TRBJ1-6
d_call: .
v_call: TRBV6-5
cdr3_nt: TGTGCCAGCAGTTACTTCGCGAGCTCCTATAATTCACCCCTCCACTTT
cdr3_aa: CASSYFASSYNSPLHF

clone_size: .
cdr3_length: 14
j_call: TRBJ2-3
d_call: .
v_call: TRBV5-1
cdr3_nt: TGCGCCAGCACCCGGTTCGGCCCCACAGATACGCAGTATTTT
cdr3_aa: CASTRFGPTDTQYF

clone_size: .
cdr3_length: 15
j_call: TRBJ2-1
d_call: TRBD2
v_call: TRBV6-1
cdr3_nt: TGTGCCAGCAGTAGACTAGCAGCTTCCTACAATGAGCAGTTCTTC
cdr3_aa: CASSRLAASYNEQFF

clone_size: .
cdr3_length: 15
j_call: TRBJ2-5
d_call: .
v_call: TRBV5-1
cdr3_nt: TGCGCCAGCAGCTTGGTGGGGATCACGGAAGAGACCCAGTACTTC
cdr3_aa: CASSLVGITEETQYF

clone_size: .
cdr3_length: 12
j_call: TRBJ2-3
d_call: .
v_call: TRBV11-2
cdr3_nt: TGTGCCAGCAGCTTATCGGGAGATACGCAGTATTTT
cdr3_aa: CASSLSGDTQYF

clone_size: .
cdr3_length: 15
j_call: TRBJ1-1
d_call: .
v_call: TRBV5-4
cdr3_nt: TGTGCCAGCAGCCCCGGACGGCAAGTGAACACTGAAGCTTTCTTT
cdr3_aa: CASSPGRQVNTEAFF

clone_size: .
cdr3_length: 15
j_call: TRBJ1-5
d_call: .
v_call: TRBV5-6
cdr3_nt: TGTGCCAGCAGCTTGTTTTCGGGCGGAGGTCAGCCCCAGCATTTT
cdr3_aa: CASSLFSGGGQPQHF

clone_size: .
cdr3_length: 13
j_call: TRBJ2-3
d_call: .
v_call: TRBV9
cdr3_nt: TGTGCCAGCAGCTTGCGAGGGTCAGATACGCAGTATTTT
cdr3_aa: CASSLRGSDTQYF

clone_size: .
cdr3_length: 16
j_call: TRBJ2-1
d_call: TRBD2
v_call: TRBV18
cdr3_nt: TGTGCCAGCTCACCACGGGGACTAGGGATTGGAAATGAGCAGTTCTTC
cdr3_aa: CASSPRGLGIGNEQFF

clone_size: .
cdr3_length: 15
j_call: TRBJ2-7
d_call: .
v_call: TRBV27
cdr3_nt: TGTGCCAGCAGGATAATGGCAGGGGCCATCTACGAGCAGTACTTC
cdr3_aa: CASRIMAGAIYEQYF

clone_size: .
cdr3_length: 15
j_call: TRBJ2-5
d_call: TRBD2
v_call: TRBV6-6
cdr3_nt: TGTGCCAGCAGCCTTAGCGGGAGGACCCAAGAGACCCAGTACTTC
cdr3_aa: CASSLSGRTQETQYF

clone_size: .
cdr3_length: 16
j_call: TRBJ1-5
d_call: .
v_call: TRBV4-2
cdr3_nt: TGTGCCAGCAGCCAAGATTTTAAAAGGGTGGGTCAGCCCCAGCATTTT
cdr3_aa: CASSQDFKRVGQPQHF

clone_size: large
cdr3_length: 14
j_call: TRBJ1-5
d_call: .
v_call: TRBV6-1
cdr3_nt: TGTGCCAGCAGTGAAGAGGGGCCCCCTCAGCCCCAGCATTTT
cdr3_aa: CASSEEGPPQPQHF

clone_size: .
cdr3_length: 15
j_call: TRBJ1-1
d_call: .
v_call: TRBV6-5
cdr3_nt: TGTGCCAGCAGTTACTCGAAACGGACCCTTAGCGGAGCTTTCTTT
cdr3_aa: CASSYSKRTLSGAFF

clone_size: .
cdr3_length: 15
j_call: TRBJ1-4
d_call: .
v_call: TRBV19
cdr3_nt: TGTGCCAGTAGTATAGTGACGGCAACTAATGAAAAACTGTTTTTT
cdr3_aa: CASSIVTATNEKLFF

clone_size: once
cdr3_length: 14
j_call: TRBJ2-7
d_call: .
v_call: TRBV15
cdr3_nt: TGTGCCACCAGCAGAGCTACCGGTGGCTACGAGCAGTACTTC
cdr3_aa: CATSRATGGYEQYF

clone_size: few
cdr3_length: 13
j_call: TRBJ1-5
d_call: .
v_call: TRBV19
cdr3_nt: TGTGCCAGTAAACAGGGTTTCAATCAGCCCCAGCATTTT
cdr3_aa: CASKQGFNQPQHF

clone_size: .
cdr3_length: 13
j_call: TRBJ1-1
d_call: .
v_call: TRBV6-5
cdr3_nt: TGTGCCAGCAGTCTACAGCAGAACACTGAAGCTTTCTTT
cdr3_aa: CASSLQQNTEAFF

clone_size: .
cdr3_length: 15
j_call: TRBJ1-1
d_call: .
v_call: TRBV25-1
cdr3_nt: TGTGCCAGCAGTGATCCGAGACAGGAGAACACTGAAGCTTTCTTT
cdr3_aa: CASSDPRQENTEAFF

clone_size: .
cdr3_length: 13
j_call: TRBJ1-1
d_call: .
v_call: TRBV28
cdr3_nt: TGTGCCAGCAGTTTCGGAGAGAACACTGAAGCTTTCTTT
cdr3_aa: CASSFGENTEAFF

clone_size: .
cdr3_length: 14
j_call: TRBJ1-6
d_call: .
v_call: TRBV2
cdr3_nt: TGTGCCAGCACCATGCAGCGGGGGGCCTCACCCCTCCACTTT
cdr3_aa: CASTMQRGASPLHF

clone_size: .
cdr3_length: 18
j_call: TRBJ1-2
d_call: TRBD1
v_call: TRBV27
cdr3_nt: TGTGCCAGCAGCGAATACAGGGGGCTGCGTATGGATAACTATGGCTACACCTTC
cdr3_aa: CASSEYRGLRMDNYGYTF

clone_size: .
cdr3_length: 14
j_call: TRBJ1-1
d_call: .
v_call: TRBV5-1
cdr3_nt: TGCGCCAGCAGCTTCAGGGGTCTGAACACTGAAGCTTTCTTT
cdr3_aa: CASSFRGLNTEAFF